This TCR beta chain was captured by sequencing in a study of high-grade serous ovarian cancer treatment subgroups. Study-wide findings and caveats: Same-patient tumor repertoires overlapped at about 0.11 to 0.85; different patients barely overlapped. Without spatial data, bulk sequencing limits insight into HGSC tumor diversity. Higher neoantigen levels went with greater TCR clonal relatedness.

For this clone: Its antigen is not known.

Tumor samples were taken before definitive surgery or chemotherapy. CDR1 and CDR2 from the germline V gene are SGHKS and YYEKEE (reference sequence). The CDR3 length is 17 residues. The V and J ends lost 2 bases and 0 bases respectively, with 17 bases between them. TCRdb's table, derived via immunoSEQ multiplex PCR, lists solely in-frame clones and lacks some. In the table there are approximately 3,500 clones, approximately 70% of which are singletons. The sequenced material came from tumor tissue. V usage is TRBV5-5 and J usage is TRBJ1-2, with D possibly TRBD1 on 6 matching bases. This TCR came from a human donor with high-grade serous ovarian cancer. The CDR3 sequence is CASSLEQGPGANYGYTF. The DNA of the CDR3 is TGTGCCAGCAGCTTAGAGCAGGGGCCTGGGGCTAACTATGGCTACACCTTC.